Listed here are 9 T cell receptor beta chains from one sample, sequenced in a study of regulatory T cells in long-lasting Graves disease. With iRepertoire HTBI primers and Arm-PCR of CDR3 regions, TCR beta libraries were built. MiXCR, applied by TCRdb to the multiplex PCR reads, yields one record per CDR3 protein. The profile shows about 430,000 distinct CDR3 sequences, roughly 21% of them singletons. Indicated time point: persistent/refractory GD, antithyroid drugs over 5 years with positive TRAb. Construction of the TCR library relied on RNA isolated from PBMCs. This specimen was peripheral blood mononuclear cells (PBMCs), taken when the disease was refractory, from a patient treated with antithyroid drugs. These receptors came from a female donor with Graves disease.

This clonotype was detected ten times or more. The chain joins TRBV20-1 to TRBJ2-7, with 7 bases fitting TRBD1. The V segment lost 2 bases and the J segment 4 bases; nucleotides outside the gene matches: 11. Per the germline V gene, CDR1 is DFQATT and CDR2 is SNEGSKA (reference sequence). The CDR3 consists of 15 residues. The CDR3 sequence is CSARFTRDSVYEQYF. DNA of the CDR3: TGCAGTGCTAGATTCACCCGGGACAGTGTGTACGAGCAGTACTTC.

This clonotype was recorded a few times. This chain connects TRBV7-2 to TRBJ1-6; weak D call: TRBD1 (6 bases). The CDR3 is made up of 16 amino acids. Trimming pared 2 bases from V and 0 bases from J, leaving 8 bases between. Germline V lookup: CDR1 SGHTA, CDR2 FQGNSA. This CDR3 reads CASSLTGLSYNSPLHF. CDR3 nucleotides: TGTGCCAGCAGCTTAACAGGGCTCTCCTATAATTCACCCCTCCACTTT. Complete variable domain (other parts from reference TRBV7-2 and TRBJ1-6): GAGVSQSPSNKVTEKGKDVELRCDPISGHTALYWYRQSLGQGLEFLIYFQGNSAPDKSGLPSDRFSAERTGGSVSTLTIQRTQQEDSAVYLCASSLTGLSYNSPLHFGNGTRLTVT.

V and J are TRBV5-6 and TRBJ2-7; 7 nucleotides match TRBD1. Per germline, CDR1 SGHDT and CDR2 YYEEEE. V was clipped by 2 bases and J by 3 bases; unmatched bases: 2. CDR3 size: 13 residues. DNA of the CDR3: TGTGCCAGCAGCTTCCAGGGGGTCTACGAGCAGTACTTC. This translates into CASSFQGVYEQYF.

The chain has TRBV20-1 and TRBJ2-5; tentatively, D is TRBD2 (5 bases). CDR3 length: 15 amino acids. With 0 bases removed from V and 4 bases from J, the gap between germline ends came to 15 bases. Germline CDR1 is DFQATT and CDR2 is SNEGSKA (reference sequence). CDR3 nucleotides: TGCAGTGCTAGAGATGTTGTAGCGTCCGCAGAGACCCAGTACTTC. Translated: CSARDVVASAETQYF.

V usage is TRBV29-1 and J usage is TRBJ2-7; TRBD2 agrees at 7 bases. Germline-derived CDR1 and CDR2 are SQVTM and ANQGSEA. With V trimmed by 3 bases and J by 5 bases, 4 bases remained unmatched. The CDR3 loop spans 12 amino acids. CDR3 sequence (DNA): TGCAGCGTTGACGCCGCGGGAGACGAGCAGTACTTC. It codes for CSVDAAGDEQYF.

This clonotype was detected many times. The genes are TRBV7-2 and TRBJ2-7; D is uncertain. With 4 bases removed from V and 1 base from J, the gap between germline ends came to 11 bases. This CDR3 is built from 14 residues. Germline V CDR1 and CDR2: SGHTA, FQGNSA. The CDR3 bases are TGTGCCAGCAGCTCCGATTGGGGATCCTACGAGCAGTACTTC. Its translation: CASSSDWGSYEQYF.

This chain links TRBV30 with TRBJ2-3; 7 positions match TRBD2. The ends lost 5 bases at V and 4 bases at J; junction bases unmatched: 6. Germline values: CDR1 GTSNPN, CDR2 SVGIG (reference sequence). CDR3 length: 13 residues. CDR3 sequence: CAWAAGLSDTQYF. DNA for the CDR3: TGTGCCTGGGCAGCGGGGCTTTCAGATACGCAGTATTTT.

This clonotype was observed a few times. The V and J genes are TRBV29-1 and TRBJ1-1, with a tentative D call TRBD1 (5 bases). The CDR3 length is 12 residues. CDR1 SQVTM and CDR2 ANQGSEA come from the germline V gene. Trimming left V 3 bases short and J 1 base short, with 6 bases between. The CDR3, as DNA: TGCAGCGTTGAGGGGGAGAACACTGAAGCTTTCTTT. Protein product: CSVEGENTEAFF.

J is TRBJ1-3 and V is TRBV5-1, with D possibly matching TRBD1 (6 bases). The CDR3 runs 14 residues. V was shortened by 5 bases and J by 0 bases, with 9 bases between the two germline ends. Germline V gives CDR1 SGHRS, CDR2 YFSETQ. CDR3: CASRTTGSGNTIYF. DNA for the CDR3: TGCGCCAGCAGGACGACAGGCTCTGGAAACACCATATATTTT.